This TCR beta chain emerged from a study of neurological immune-mediated disorders. Notes on the study in general: Across subjects, expanded clones had no CDR3 amino acid sequences in common, pointing to private repertoires in all groups.

In this sample, this clonotype turned up many times. Its matching antigen is unknown. From 15-18 subjects, each sequencing run yielded over 180 million TCR-beta sequences. TCRdb itself ran the 5' RACE reads through MiXCR, one entry per CDR3 protein. Here the sample spans some 65,000 distinct CDR3 sequences, more than 3.5% being singletons. The length of the CDR3 is 13 residues. Germline-derived CDR1 and CDR2 are LGHNT and FRNRAP. V lost 5 bases, J lost 4 bases, and 11 bases lay in between. This sequence was found in a man aged 50-60 years with multiple sclerosis. The V gene is TRBV12-5, the J gene TRBJ1-2; D remains ambiguous. Material for sequencing was PBMCs. CDR3 in amino acids: CASGPSALYGYTF. DNA of the CDR3: TGTGCTAGTGGTCCCTCGGCCCTCTATGGCTACACCTTC.